This is a list of T cell receptor beta chains from one sample in a study of T-cell reconstitution after alpha-beta-depleted transplantation in children. TCRdb analysed the PCR reads with MiXCR anew, one entry per CDR3 protein. The sample contains under 750,000 distinct CDR3 sequences, around 23% of which appear only once. Sequences were derived from PBMCs, mostly from graft donor cells, sampled 360 days after TCRalphabeta/CD19-depleted stem cell transplant. Receptors were obtained from a boy in the first two years of life who had a stem cell transplant for acute myeloid leukemia, so the T cells may come from the graft donor. Both conserved end residues are part of each CDR3. The D gene is left open where the match is weak. Size tells how often a clone was seen (once, few, many) or the class of an expanded clone, and some rows leave it out.

J gene,V gene,D gene,clone size,CDR3 protein,CDR3 DNA
TRBJ2-3,TRBV20-1,TRBD1,many,CSASFGQGTTDTQYF,TGCAGTGCTAGTTTCGGACAGGGTACGACAGATACGCAGTATTTT
TRBJ2-3,TRBV5-1,NA,NA,CASSLVAGDYTDTQYF,TGCGCCAGCAGCTTGGTAGCAGGGGATTATACAGATACGCAGTATTTT
TRBJ1-1,TRBV11-2,NA,NA,CASSPGGLDTEAFF,TGTGCCAGCAGCCCCGGGGGACTTGACACTGAAGCTTTCTTT
TRBJ2-2,TRBV11-2,NA,many,CASSLAWGDTGELFF,TGTGCCAGCAGCTTAGCTTGGGGAGACACCGGGGAGCTGTTTTTT
TRBJ2-6,TRBV20-1,NA,many,CSARSFLSGANVLTF,TGCAGTGCTCGGTCTTTCCTCTCTGGGGCCAACGTCCTGACTTTC
TRBJ1-6,TRBV20-1,NA,many,CSARDRSGSRNSPLHF,TGCAGTGCTAGAGATCGAAGCGGATCGCGGAATTCACCCCTCCACTTT
TRBJ2-3,TRBV5-1,NA,NA,CASSLTRGGTDTQYF,TGCGCCAGCAGCTTAACGAGGGGGGGCACAGATACGCAGTATTTT
TRBJ1-6,TRBV2,NA,many,CASSPTTGRGDSPLHF,TGTGCCAGCAGTCCAACTACGGGACGAGGTGATTCACCCCTCCACTTT
TRBJ1-4,TRBV20-1,NA,many,CSASEGSYEKLFF,TGCAGTGCTAGTGAGGGGAGCTACGAAAAACTGTTTTTT
TRBJ2-1,TRBV5-1,TRBD2,NA,CASSLALAGGNEQFF,TGCGCCAGCAGCTTGGCTCTAGCGGGGGGCAATGAGCAGTTCTTC
TRBJ1-1,TRBV20-1,NA,NA,CSARGVMNTEAFF,TGCAGTGCTAGGGGTGTCATGAACACTGAAGCTTTCTTT
TRBJ2-7,TRBV12-3/TRBV12-4,TRBD2,many,CASSRIAGGLSYEQYF,TGTGCCAGCAGTCGAATAGCGGGGGGGCTCTCCTACGAGCAGTACTTC
TRBJ2-3,TRBV3-1,TRBD2,NA,CASSRPTSGGTDTQYF,TGTGCCAGCAGCCGTCCGACTAGCGGAGGCACAGATACGCAGTATTTT
TRBJ2-7,TRBV9,NA,NA,CASSATGAPSSYEQYF,TGTGCCAGCAGCGCCACGGGGGCGCCCAGCTCCTACGAGCAGTACTTC
TRBJ1-1,TRBV5-1,NA,many,CASSFGLNTEAFF,TGTGCCAGCAGCTTCGGTTTGAACACTGAAGCTTTCTTT
TRBJ1-5,TRBV4-2,TRBD1,few,CASSPQTGDRPQHF,TGTGCCAGCAGCCCACAGACAGGGGATCGGCCCCAGCATTTT
TRBJ2-5,TRBV29-1,NA,NA,CSALGGRGETQYF,TGCAGCGCCCTTGGGGGAAGGGGGGAGACCCAGTACTTC
TRBJ1-5,TRBV6-6,NA,NA,CATNPGGNQPQHF,TGTGCCACCAACCCTGGGGGCAATCAGCCCCAGCATTTT
TRBJ1-1,TRBV6-5,NA,NA,CASSEMNTEAFF,TGTGCCAGCAGCGAAATGAACACTGAAGCTTTCTTT
TRBJ1-5,TRBV5-6,NA,few,CASSLMVQGSNQPQHF,TGTGCCAGCAGCTTGATGGTACAGGGTAGCAATCAGCCCCAGCATTTT
TRBJ2-5,TRBV6-1,NA,NA,CASSRSRGVTQYF,TGTGCCAGCAGCCGCTCCAGGGGCGTTACCCAGTACTTC
TRBJ2-1,TRBV6-1,TRBD2,few,CASSRFGRNEQFF,TGTGCCAGCAGTCGATTCGGGAGGAATGAGCAGTTCTTC
TRBJ1-2,TRBV5-6,TRBD1,many,CASTPGQVYYGGYTF,TGTGCCAGCACCCCCGGACAGGTGTACTATGGAGGCTACACCTTC
TRBJ2-5,TRBV5-5,TRBD1,few,CASSYRTGQETQYF,TGTGCCAGCAGCTACCGGACAGGGCAAGAGACCCAGTACTTC
TRBJ1-1,TRBV5-1,TRBD1,NA,CASSRDRQKTEAFF,TGCGCCAGCAGCCGGGACAGGCAAAAGACTGAAGCTTTCTTT